This T cell receptor (beta chain) was identified in a study of cytomegalovirus exposure and HLA in healthy donors. Primers for the PCR totalled 60 Vbeta and 13 Jbeta. Produced via immunoSEQ multiplex PCR; TCRdb's table is partial and in-frame only. Among about 130,000 clones listed, about 76% were seen once. CDR1 is LNHDA and CDR2 is SQIVND in the germline V gene (reference sequence). This CDR3 spans 13 amino acids. The V gene lost 7 bases and the J gene lost 4 bases, with 14 bases spanning the gap. The gene calls are TRBV19 and TRBJ2-7; TRBD2 is a possible D gene (6 bases). The TCR originated in a man aged 18 to 29 in good health and CMV-seronegative. Material for sequencing was PBMCs. This chain's CDR3 is CASTGGVGYEQYF. The CDR3 DNA follows: TGTGCCAGTACTGGAGGGGTGGGATACGAGCAGTACTTC. The variable domain in full, completed from reference TRBV19 and TRBJ2-7, reads DGGITQSPKYLFRKEGQNVTLSCEQNLNHDAMYWYRQDPGQGLRLIYYSQIVNDFQKGDIAEGYSVSREKKESFPLTVTSAQKNPTAFYLCASTGGVGYEQYFGPGTRLTVT.